The 5 T cell receptor beta chains presented below share a single source sample, sequenced in a study of cytotoxic CD8 clonotypes in ibrutinib-treated CLL. The table came from immunoSEQ multiplex PCR; TCRdb's copy has only in-frame clones and leaves some out. The profile covers some 61,000 clones, with about two thirds appearing a single time and roughly 6% taken by the ten largest. The specimen comprised PBMCs, sampled after 12 months of ibrutinib treatment. These receptors came from a human donor with chronic lymphocytic leukemia.

The V gene is TRBV10-3, the J gene TRBJ2-7, with TRBD1 matching over 8 bases. The J segment lost 4 bases and the V segment lost 5 bases, leaving 4 bases of the junction unmatched. The CDR3 length is 13 residues. Germline CDR1 reads ENHRY; CDR2 reads SYGVKD. The CDR3 region has the DNA TGTGCCATCAGTCCGGGACAGGATTACGAGCAGTACTTC. Its translation is CAISPGQDYEQYF.

The V and J genes are TRBV9 and TRBJ2-5, with D unclear. Trimming cost V 0 bases and J 1 base, with 7 bases left between them. Germline CDR1 reads SGDLS; CDR2 reads YYNGEE. The CDR3 consists of 14 residues. CDR3 protein: CASSVGGSQETQYF. The CDR3 DNA is TGTGCCAGCAGCGTAGGAGGCAGCCAAGAGACCCAGTACTTC.

J is TRBJ2-3 and V is TRBV9, with D uncertain. Trimming left V 1 base short and J 4 bases short, with 7 bases between. The CDR3 totals 13 residues. CDR1 is SGDLS, CDR2 YYNGEE, per germline. The CDR3 DNA sequence: TGTGCCAGCAGCGTAAGGCCCCCAGATACGCAGTATTTT. This codes for CASSVRPPDTQYF.

The V gene is TRBV9, the J gene TRBJ2-2, with 7 bases matching TRBD1. CDR1 is SGDLS, CDR2 YYNGEE, per germline. CDR3 length: 16 residues. Trimming cost V 0 bases and J 6 bases; bases outside gene matches: 8. CDR3 nucleotides: TGTGCCAGCAGCGTAGGAAAGGGGGCGCAAGCCGGGGAGCTGTTTTTT. Its protein is CASSVGKGAQAGELFF.

This sequence joins TRBV10-3 and TRBJ1-5, with 7 bases lining up with TRBD1. J was trimmed by 3 bases and V by 2 bases; bases with no gene match: 4. This CDR3 has 15 amino acids. CDR1 is ENHRY, CDR2 SYGVKD, per germline. Written as DNA, the CDR3 is TGTGCCATCAGTGAGCTACAGGGGCCCAATCAGCCCCAGCATTTT. Translating it yields CAISELQGPNQPQHF.